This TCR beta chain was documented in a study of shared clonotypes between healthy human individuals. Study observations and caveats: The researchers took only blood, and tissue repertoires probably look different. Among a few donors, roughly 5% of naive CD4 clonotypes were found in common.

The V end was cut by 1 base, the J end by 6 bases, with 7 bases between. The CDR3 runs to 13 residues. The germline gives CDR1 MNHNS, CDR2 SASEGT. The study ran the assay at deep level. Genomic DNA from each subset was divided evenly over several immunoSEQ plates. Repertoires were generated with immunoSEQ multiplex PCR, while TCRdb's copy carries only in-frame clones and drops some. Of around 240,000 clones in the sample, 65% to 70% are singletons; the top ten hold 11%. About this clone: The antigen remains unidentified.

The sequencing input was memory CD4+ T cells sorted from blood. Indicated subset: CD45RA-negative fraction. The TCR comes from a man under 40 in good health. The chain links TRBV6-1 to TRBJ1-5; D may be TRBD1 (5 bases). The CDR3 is CASSEGTIQPQHF. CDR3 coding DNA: TGTGCCAGCAGTGAAGGGACAATTCAGCCCCAGCATTTT.